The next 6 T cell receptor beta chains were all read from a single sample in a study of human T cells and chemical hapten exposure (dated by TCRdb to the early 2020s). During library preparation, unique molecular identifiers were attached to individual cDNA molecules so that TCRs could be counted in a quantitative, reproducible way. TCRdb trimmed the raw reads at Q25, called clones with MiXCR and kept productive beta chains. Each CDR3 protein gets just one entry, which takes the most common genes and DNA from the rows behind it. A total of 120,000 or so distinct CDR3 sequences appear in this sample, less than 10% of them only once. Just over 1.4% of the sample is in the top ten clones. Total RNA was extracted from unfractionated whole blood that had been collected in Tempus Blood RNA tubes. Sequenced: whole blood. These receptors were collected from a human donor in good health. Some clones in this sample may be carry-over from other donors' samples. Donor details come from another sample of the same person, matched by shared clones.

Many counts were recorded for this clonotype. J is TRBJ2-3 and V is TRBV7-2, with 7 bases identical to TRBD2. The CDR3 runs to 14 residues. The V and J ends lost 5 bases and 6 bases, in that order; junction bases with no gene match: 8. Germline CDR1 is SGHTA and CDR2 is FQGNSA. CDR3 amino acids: CASSLQRDRDTQYF. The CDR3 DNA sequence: TGTGCCAGCAGCCTCCAGCGGGATCGGGATACGCAGTATTTT.

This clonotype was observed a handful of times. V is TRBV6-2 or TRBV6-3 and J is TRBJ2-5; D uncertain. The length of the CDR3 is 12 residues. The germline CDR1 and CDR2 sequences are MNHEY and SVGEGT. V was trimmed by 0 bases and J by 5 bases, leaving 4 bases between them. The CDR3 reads CASSYSTETQYF. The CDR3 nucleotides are TGTGCCAGCAGTTACTCGACGGAGACCCAGTACTTC.

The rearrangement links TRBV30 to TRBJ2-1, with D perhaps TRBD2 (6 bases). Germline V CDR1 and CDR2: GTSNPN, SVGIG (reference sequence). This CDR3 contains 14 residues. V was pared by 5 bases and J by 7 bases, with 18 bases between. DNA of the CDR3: TGTGCCTGGCACATCGGAGGGCCTGGAAATGAGCAGTTCTTC. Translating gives CAWHIGGPGNEQFF.

CDR3 nucleotide sequence: TGTGCCAGCAGCCGGCCCTCCGGGACTAGCGGGAGGGGGACGGATACGCAGTATTTT. Its protein product is CASSRPSGTSGRGTDTQYF. J is TRBJ2-3 and V is TRBV7-2, with 16 bases identical to TRBD2. CDR3 length equals 19 residues. V was clipped by 5 bases and J by 6 bases; unmatched bases: 14. Germline-derived CDR1 and CDR2 are SGHTA and FQGNSA.

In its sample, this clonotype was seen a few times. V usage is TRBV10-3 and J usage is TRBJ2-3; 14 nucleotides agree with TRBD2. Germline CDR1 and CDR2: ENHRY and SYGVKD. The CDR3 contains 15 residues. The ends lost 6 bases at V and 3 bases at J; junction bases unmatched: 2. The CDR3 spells CAIRGTSGGTDTQYF. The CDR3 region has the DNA TGTGCCATCAGGGGGACTAGCGGGGGAACAGATACGCAGTATTTT.

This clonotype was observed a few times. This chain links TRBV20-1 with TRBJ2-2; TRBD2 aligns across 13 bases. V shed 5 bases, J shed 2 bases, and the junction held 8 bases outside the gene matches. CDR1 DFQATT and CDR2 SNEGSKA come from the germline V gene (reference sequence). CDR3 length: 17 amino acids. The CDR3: CSASGTSGTGNTGELFF. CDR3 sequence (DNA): TGCAGTGCTTCCGGGACTAGCGGGACGGGAAACACCGGGGAGCTGTTTTTT.